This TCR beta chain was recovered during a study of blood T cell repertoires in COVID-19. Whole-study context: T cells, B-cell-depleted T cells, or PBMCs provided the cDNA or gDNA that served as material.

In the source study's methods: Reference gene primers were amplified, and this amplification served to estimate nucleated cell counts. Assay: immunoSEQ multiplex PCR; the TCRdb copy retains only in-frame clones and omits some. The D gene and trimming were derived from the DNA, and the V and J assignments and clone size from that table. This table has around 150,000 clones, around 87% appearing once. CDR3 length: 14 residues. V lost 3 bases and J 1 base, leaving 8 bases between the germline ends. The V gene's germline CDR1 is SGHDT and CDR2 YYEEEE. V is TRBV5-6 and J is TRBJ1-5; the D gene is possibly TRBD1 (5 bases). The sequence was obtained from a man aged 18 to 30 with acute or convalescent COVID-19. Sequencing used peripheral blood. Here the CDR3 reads CASSSAGSNQPQHF. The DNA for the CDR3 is TGTGCCAGCAGCTCCGCAGGGAGCAATCAGCCCCAGCATTTT.